The rows below give T cell receptor beta chains drawn from one sample of a study of shared clonotypes between healthy human individuals. Produced via immunoSEQ multiplex PCR; TCRdb's table is partial and in-frame only. The sample lists roughly 2.1 million clones; roughly 91% were seen once. The sequencing sample was made of naive CD8+ T cells from PBMCs. These receptors were taken from a man between 18 and 29 years old in good health. Some clones in this sample may be carry-over from other donors' samples. Each CDR3 is given with its conserved first and last residue. Fields, in order: J gene, clone size, D gene, V gene, CDR3 DNA, CDR3 protein. D genes are given only for firm matches. Only some rows state a clone size, as once, few, many or a class for expanded clones.

J: TRBJ2-7
size: -
D: TRBD2
V: TRBV5-1
DNA: TGCGCCAGCAGCCTTAGCGGGGCCCCCTACGAGCAGTACTTC
CDR3: CASSLSGAPYEQYF

J: TRBJ2-1
size: -
D: -
V: TRBV15
DNA: TGTGCCACCAGATGGAACCGGGACACTACCTACAATGAGCAGTTCTTC
CDR3: CATRWNRDTTYNEQFF

J: TRBJ2-7
size: -
D: -
V: TRBV9
DNA: TGTGCCAGCAGCGTAGGGCAGGCACAACCTCTCTACGAGCAGTACTTC
CDR3: CASSVGQAQPLYEQYF

J: TRBJ2-7
size: -
D: TRBD2
V: TRBV10-2
DNA: TGCGCCAGCAGCCCAGGGACTAGCCTCGACTACGAGCAGTACTTC
CDR3: CASSPGTSLDYEQYF

J: TRBJ2-5
size: -
D: -
V: TRBV27
DNA: TGTGCCAGCAGTTTAAGGACAGCACAAGAGACCCAGTACTTC
CDR3: CASSLRTAQETQYF

J: TRBJ2-3
size: -
D: TRBD2
V: TRBV5-6
DNA: TGTGCCAGCAGCTTGGGGACTAGCGGATACACAGATACGCAGTATTTT
CDR3: CASSLGTSGYTDTQYF

J: TRBJ1-3
size: -
D: -
V: TRBV6-6
DNA: TGTGCCAGCAGTTCCGGACACAGCTCTGGAAACACCATATATTTT
CDR3: CASSSGHSSGNTIYF

J: TRBJ1-1
size: -
D: -
V: TRBV21-1
DNA: TGTGCCAGCAGCAACCCGGACAGGGCGAACACTGAAGCTTTCTTT
CDR3: CASSNPDRANTEAFF

J: TRBJ2-2
size: -
D: TRBD1
V: TRBV27
DNA: TGTGCCAGCAGTTCCCGAACGGACAGGGCTAACACCGGGGAGCTGTTTTTT
CDR3: CASSSRTDRANTGELFF

J: TRBJ2-2
size: few
D: -
V: TRBV5-1
DNA: TGCGCCAGCAGCTTCGCCGGGGAGCTGTTTTTT
CDR3: CASSFAGELFF

J: TRBJ1-5
size: few
D: -
V: TRBV27
DNA: TGTGCCAGCAGTTTAGGCGTAGGGACTCAGCCCCAGCATTTT
CDR3: CASSLGVGTQPQHF

J: TRBJ2-4
size: -
D: TRBD2
V: TRBV5-1
DNA: TGCGCCAGCAGCGCGGGACTAGCGAGCCCCGACATTCAGTACTTC
CDR3: CASSAGLASPDIQYF

J: TRBJ2-2
size: -
D: -
V: TRBV9
DNA: TGTGCCAGCAGCGAATCTAACACCGGGGAGCTGTTTTTT
CDR3: CASSESNTGELFF

J: TRBJ2-5
size: -
D: TRBD1
V: TRBV10-3
DNA: TGTGCCATCAGATGGACAGGGGGCGAGACCCAGTACTTC
CDR3: CAIRWTGGETQYF

J: TRBJ2-3
size: -
D: -
V: TRBV5-1
DNA: TGCGCCAGCAGTGGAGGCGCACATAGCACAGATACGCAGTATTTT
CDR3: CASSGGAHSTDTQYF

J: TRBJ2-7
size: -
D: -
V: TRBV5-1
DNA: TGCGCCAGCAAGGCAGGGAACCAGAACCCTTACGAGCAGTACTTC
CDR3: CASKAGNQNPYEQYF

J: TRBJ2-4
size: -
D: -
V: TRBV6-5
DNA: TGTGCCAGCAGTTACAGGCAGGGTTGGGACATTCAGTACTTC
CDR3: CASSYRQGWDIQYF

J: TRBJ2-1
size: -
D: TRBD2
V: TRBV29-1
DNA: TGCAGCGTCGCTCGGCAGCGGGGCTCCTACAATGAGCAGTTCTTC
CDR3: CSVARQRGSYNEQFF

J: TRBJ2-1
size: once
D: TRBD2
V: TRBV4-1
DNA: TGCGCCAGCAGCCAAGCCCCGGGAGGGGGGTCTTATGAGCAGTTCTTC
CDR3: CASSQAPGGGSYEQFF

J: TRBJ1-1
size: -
D: -
V: TRBV7-9
DNA: TGTGCCAGCAGCTTACCGGGAGGCACTGAAGCTTTCTTT
CDR3: CASSLPGGTEAFF

J: TRBJ2-1
size: -
D: -
V: TRBV7-9
DNA: TGTGCCAGCAGCTCCCCGAATTCAGGGGGGGGATATGAGCAGTTCTTC
CDR3: CASSSPNSGGGYEQFF

J: TRBJ2-7
size: -
D: -
V: TRBV9
DNA: TGTGCCAGCAGCGTAATCGGGGGGCCGAGTGGCGAGCAGTACTTC
CDR3: CASSVIGGPSGEQYF

J: TRBJ2-6
size: -
D: -
V: TRBV4-2
DNA: TGTGCCAGCAGCCAAGATGCCCCCGGGGCTGGGGCCAACGTCCTGACTTTC
CDR3: CASSQDAPGAGANVLTF

J: TRBJ2-7
size: -
D: TRBD1
V: TRBV7-8
DNA: TGTGCCAGCAGCCTAGACAGGGGGGGCTACGAGCAGTACTTC
CDR3: CASSLDRGGYEQYF

J: TRBJ1-3
size: -
D: TRBD1
V: TRBV13
DNA: TGTGCCAGCAGCTTAGACAGGGGGCGCGTCTCTAGCTCTGGAAACACCATATATTTT
CDR3: CASSLDRGRVSSSGNTIYF

J: TRBJ2-1
size: -
D: TRBD2
V: TRBV28
DNA: TGTGCCACCCTAGCGGTTTCGAATGAGCAGTTCTTC
CDR3: CATLAVSNEQFF

J: TRBJ2-7
size: once
D: TRBD1
V: TRBV27
DNA: TGTGCCAGCAGTCAAACAGGGGTCCACGAGCAGTACTTC
CDR3: CASSQTGVHEQYF

J: TRBJ2-7
size: few
D: -
V: TRBV27
DNA: TGTGCCAGCAGTCCCCGACAGGTTTCCTACGAGCAGTACTTC
CDR3: CASSPRQVSYEQYF

J: TRBJ2-1
size: -
D: TRBD1
V: TRBV9
DNA: TGTGCCAGCAGCCCCTGGAGGGGACAGGGTTTGAATGAGCAGTTCTTC
CDR3: CASSPWRGQGLNEQFF

J: TRBJ2-2
size: -
D: -
V: TRBV15
DNA: TGTGCCACCAGCAGCGGGTGGTCAGGGGAGCTGTTTTTT
CDR3: CATSSGWSGELFF

J: TRBJ2-7
size: -
D: -
V: TRBV20-1
DNA: TGCAGTGCTCGACTGGTATACGAGCAGTACTTC
CDR3: CSARLVYEQYF

J: TRBJ2-1
size: -
D: -
V: TRBV7-9
DNA: TGTGCCAGCAGCTTAGGATATGGGGAGAATCACAATGAGCAGTTCTTC
CDR3: CASSLGYGENHNEQFF

J: TRBJ1-1
size: once
D: -
V: TRBV6-5
DNA: TGTGCCAGCAGTGAAGGGTGGATCACTGAAGCTTTCTTT
CDR3: CASSEGWITEAFF

J: TRBJ2-3
size: -
D: TRBD1
V: TRBV13
DNA: TGTGCCAGCAGCACAAGGACAGGGGTCACAGATACGCAGTATTTT
CDR3: CASSTRTGVTDTQYF

J: TRBJ2-7
size: -
D: TRBD1
V: TRBV11-3
DNA: TGTGCCAGCAGCTTAGGGACAGGCTACGAGCAGTACTTC
CDR3: CASSLGTGYEQYF

J: TRBJ2-3
size: once
D: -
V: TRBV19
DNA: TGTGCCAGCGGGGAGACGGGATCGCCGGGGGATACGCAGTATTTT
CDR3: CASGETGSPGDTQYF

J: TRBJ2-1
size: few
D: TRBD2
V: TRBV27
DNA: TGTGCCAGCAGTCCAGCGGGAGTGGGATACAATGAGCAGTTCTTC
CDR3: CASSPAGVGYNEQFF

J: TRBJ2-3
size: -
D: TRBD2
V: TRBV29-1
DNA: TGCAGCGTTGAAGTTCCAGCGGGAGGGCCAACAGATACGCAGTATTTT
CDR3: CSVEVPAGGPTDTQYF

J: TRBJ2-1
size: -
D: -
V: TRBV7-8
DNA: TGTGCCAGCAGCCCTCTATCGCGTGAGCAGTTCTTC
CDR3: CASSPLSREQFF

J: TRBJ2-1
size: -
D: -
V: TRBV7-9
DNA: TGTGCCAGCAGCCTAGAGGTCGGACCTTCCTACAATGAGCAGTTCTTC
CDR3: CASSLEVGPSYNEQFF

J: TRBJ2-7
size: -
D: TRBD2
V: TRBV27
DNA: TGTGCCAGCAGTTTATATCGTTTGAGCGGGGACTCCTACGAGCAGTACTTC
CDR3: CASSLYRLSGDSYEQYF

J: TRBJ2-7
size: -
D: -
V: TRBV5-1
DNA: TGCGCCAGCAGCTATGCGACAGGACCCTACGAGCAGTACTTC
CDR3: CASSYATGPYEQYF

J: TRBJ1-1
size: -
D: -
V: TRBV11-2
DNA: TGTGCCAGCAGCCCCCTTATGAGGTTAGACACTGAAGCTTTCTTT
CDR3: CASSPLMRLDTEAFF

J: TRBJ1-2
size: -
D: -
V: TRBV27
DNA: TGTGCCAGCAGTTCTTATCGGACGGGGCCAGGGAATGGCTACACCTTC
CDR3: CASSSYRTGPGNGYTF

J: TRBJ2-7
size: -
D: -
V: TRBV10-3
DNA: TGTGCCATCAGTCAGACGGAGAACTCCTACGAGCAGTACTTC
CDR3: CAISQTENSYEQYF

J: TRBJ2-2
size: -
D: TRBD2
V: TRBV9
DNA: TGTGCCAGCAGCACCAGGACTAGTGGTAGCACCGGGGAGCTGTTTTTT
CDR3: CASSTRTSGSTGELFF